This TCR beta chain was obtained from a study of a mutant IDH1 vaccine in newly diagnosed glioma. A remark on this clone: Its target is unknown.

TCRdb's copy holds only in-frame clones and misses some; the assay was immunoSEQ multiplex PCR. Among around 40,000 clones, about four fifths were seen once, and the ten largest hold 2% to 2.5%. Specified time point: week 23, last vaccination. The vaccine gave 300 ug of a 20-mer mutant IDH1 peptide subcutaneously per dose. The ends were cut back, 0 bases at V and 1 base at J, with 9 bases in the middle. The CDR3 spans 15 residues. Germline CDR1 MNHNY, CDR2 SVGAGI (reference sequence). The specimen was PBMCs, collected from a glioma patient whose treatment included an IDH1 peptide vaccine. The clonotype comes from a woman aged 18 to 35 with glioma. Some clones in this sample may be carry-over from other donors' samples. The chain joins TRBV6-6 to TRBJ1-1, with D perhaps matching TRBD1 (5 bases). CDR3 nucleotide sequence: TGTGCCAGCAGTTACTCGTCCGGGGGGAACACTGAAGCTTTCTTT. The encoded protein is CASSYSSGGNTEAFF.